Here is one TCR beta chain with its context. Its cognate antigen is unknown. No conserved phenylalanine or tryptophan is present at the end of the CDR3, so a read error is the likely explanation. Trimming at V came to 5 bases and at J to 0 bases, leaving 5 bases not matched to a gene. This CDR3 is built from 15 residues. The sample comes from a study of identical twins. Study observations and caveats: Findings depended on cross-sectional statistics rather than tracking the same donors. An excess of low generation probability was shown by twin-shared out-of-frame alpha sequences.

A universal primer site arose from template switching, and cDNA bore unique molecular identifiers. Using its own MiXCR run on the 5' RACE reads, TCRdb lists one record per CDR3 protein. The table shows 1.5 million to 2 million distinct CDR3 sequences, with about 31% occurring only once. Specimen: cord blood. The receptor was isolated from a newborn girl in good health. The V and J genes are TRBV12-3 or TRBV12-4 and TRBJ1-2; the match to TRBD1 covers 8 bases. CDR3 sequence (DNA): TGTGCCAGCAGTCCGATGGACAGGGCTAACTATGGCTACACCATC. This codes for CASSPMDRANYGYTI.